The 17 T cell receptor beta chains below come from one sample, sequenced in a study of cytomegalovirus exposure and HLA in healthy donors. The PCR contained 60 Vbeta and 13 Jbeta primers. Assay: immunoSEQ multiplex PCR; the TCRdb copy retains only in-frame clones and omits some. The profile shows 150,000 or so clones, roughly four fifths of them singletons. Sequenced input: PBMCs. The receptor source for this set is a man in his fifties in good health and CMV-seropositive.

The V and J genes are TRBV5-1 and TRBJ1-1, with D perhaps matching TRBD1 (5 bases). V lost 4 bases, J lost 1 base, and 11 bases lay in between. Germline V gene sequence: CDR1 SGHRS, CDR2 YFSETQ. The CDR3 has 14 residues. The CDR3: CASSAGLGNTEAFF. DNA of the CDR3: TGCGCCAGCAGCGCGGGACTGGGGAACACTGAAGCTTTCTTT.

The rearrangement links TRBV2 to TRBJ1-5; a weak D match, TRBD1 (6 bases). V shed 7 bases and J shed 0 bases, with 10 bases lying between them. The CDR3 contains 14 residues. Germline CDR1 and CDR2: SNHLY and FYNNEI. CDR3 DNA: TGTGCCAGCAATTCGGACAGTAGCAATCAGCCCCAGCATTTT. Translated: CASNSDSSNQPQHF. The variable domain in full, with the rest retrieved from reference TRBV2 and TRBJ1-5, is EPEVTQTPSHQVTQMGQEVILRCVPISNHLYFYWYRQILGQKVEFLVSFYNNEISEKSEIFDDQFSVERPDGSNFTLKIRSTKLEDSAMYFCASNSDSSNQPQHFGDGTRLSIL.

The CDR3 DNA follows: TGTGCCAGCAGTTCTAGACAGGGCGAAGCTTTCTTT. Translating it yields CASSSRQGEAFF. This rearrangement joins TRBV7-2 to TRBJ1-1; 7 nucleotides align to TRBD1. V dropped 6 bases and J dropped 8; count of bases not matched to a gene: 6. Germline CDR1 is SGHTA and CDR2 is FQGNSA. This CDR3 spans 12 amino acids.

The CDR3: CASSQGPSGSLSYEQYF. CDR3 DNA sequence: TGTGCCAGCAGCCAAGGTCCTAGCGGGAGCCTATCCTACGAGCAGTACTTC. The gene calls are TRBV14 and TRBJ2-7; 10 nucleotides line up with TRBD2. V shed 1 base and J 1 base; nucleotides not matched to a gene: 7. Germline V gene data show CDR1 as SGHDN and CDR2 as FVKESK. This CDR3 is 17 amino acids long.

The V gene is TRBV14, the J gene TRBJ1-6; tentatively, D is TRBD1 (6 bases). The CDR3 contains 14 residues. Germline CDR1 SGHDN, CDR2 FVKESK. Trimming left V 6 bases short and J 7 bases short, with 13 bases between. CDR3 region: CASRLHRVNSPLHF. CDR3 DNA: TGTGCCAGCAGGCTCCACAGGGTCAATTCACCCCTCCACTTT.

This clone was seen more than once but under ten times. The V gene is TRBV11-1, the J gene TRBJ2-7; D may be TRBD1 (6 bases). The V gene lost 6 bases and the J gene lost 7 bases, with 16 bases spanning the gap. Germline assignment: CDR1 SGHAT and CDR2 FQDESV (reference sequence). CDR3 length: 13 amino acids. CDR3 sequence (DNA): TGTGCCAGCAGGGGGGCGCCGGTAGAGGAGCAGTACTTC. Translating it yields CASRGAPVEEQYF.

Comments on this clone: This sample includes further DNA sequences coding for the same CDR3. The gene calls are TRBV7-9 and TRBJ1-4; 7 bases are shared with TRBD1. The germline V gene encodes CDR1 SEHNR and CDR2 FQNEAQ (reference sequence). The V segment lost 1 base and the J segment 8 bases; nucleotides outside the gene matches: 4. This CDR3 is built from 14 residues. The CDR3 coding sequence is TGTGCCAGCAGCTTAGGCCAGGGGGGAGAAAAACTGTTTTTT. Amino acids: CASSLGQGGEKLFF. The full variable domain, with the rest looked up from reference TRBV7-9 and TRBJ1-4, is DTGVSQNPRHKITKRGQNVTFRCDPISEHNRLYWYRQTLGQGPEFLTYFQNEAQLEKSRLLSDRFSAERPKGSFSTLEIQRTEQGDSAMYLCASSLGQGGEKLFFGSGTQLSVL.

J is TRBJ2-7 and V is TRBV5-1, with a possible D match to TRBD2 (6 bases). Germline V gives CDR1 SGHRS, CDR2 YFSETQ. The CDR3 runs to 17 residues. Trimming took 7 bases from V and 0 from J, leaving 23 bases between them. The CDR3 region is CASELGIRAGNSYEQYF. CDR3 sequence (DNA): TGCGCCAGCGAGCTTGGAATTAGGGCGGGAAACTCCTACGAGCAGTACTTC.

The genes are TRBV27 and TRBJ2-1; no definite D call. Trimming took 0 bases from V and 0 from J, leaving 6 bases between them. CDR3 length equals 15 residues. CDR1 is MNHEY and CDR2 is SMNVEV in the germline V gene (reference sequence). The CDR3 DNA sequence: TGTGCCAGCAGTTTATCGGCACCCTCCTACAATGAGCAGTTCTTC. Translated, it gives CASSLSAPSYNEQFF.

This chain uses TRBV28 with TRBJ2-3; D might be TRBD2 (6 bases). Germline CDR1 and CDR2: MDHEN and SYDVKM. The CDR3 is 14 residues long. V shed 6 bases and J shed 3 bases, with 13 bases lying between them. The CDR3 region has the DNA TGTGCCAGCAGCCTCTCGGGGGAGACAGATACGCAGTATTTT. Protein sequence: CASSLSGETDTQYF.

The V gene is TRBV6-6, the J gene TRBJ2-1, with TRBD2 matching over 11 bases. The junction had 8 bases not matched to a gene; V was cut back by 7 bases and J by 3 bases. Germline-derived CDR1 and CDR2 are MNHNY and SVGAGI (reference sequence). The CDR3 has 16 residues. The CDR3 DNA is TGTGCCAGCACCCCTCCCGGGACTAGCGGCTACAATGAGCAGTTCTTC. This gives the protein CASTPPGTSGYNEQFF.

The V call is TRBV4-2, the J call TRBJ2-7; 7 positions agree with TRBD1. This CDR3 has 15 residues. The V gene's germline CDR1 is LGHNA and CDR2 YNFKEQ. The junction had 5 bases not matched to a gene; V was cut back by 2 bases and J by 1 base. The CDR3 coding sequence is TGTGCCAGCAGCCAACCCGACAGGGCGTCCTACGAGCAGTACTTC. This codes for CASSQPDRASYEQYF.

This clone has only one observation. The chain employs TRBV27 and TRBJ2-3; D gene uncertain. Germline loops: CDR1 MNHEY, CDR2 SMNVEV (reference sequence). With 5 bases removed from V and 1 base from J, the gap between germline ends came to 7 bases. The CDR3 spans 13 residues. The CDR3: CASSTAGTDTQYF. Here the CDR3 DNA reads TGTGCCAGCAGTACGGCGGGCACAGATACGCAGTATTTT.

The chain links TRBV28 to TRBJ2-5; D not resolved. This CDR3 region has 14 residues. Trimming removed 6 bases at V and 2 bases at J, with 13 bases between. Germline V gene data show CDR1 as MDHEN and CDR2 as SYDVKM. The CDR3 DNA is TGTGCCAGCAGCCGTACGGGTGGGCAAGAGACCCAGTACTTC. Translated, it gives CASSRTGGQETQYF.

V is TRBV6-5 and J is TRBJ1-1, with D possibly being TRBD1 (6 bases). The length of the CDR3 is 14 residues. The V gene lost 1 base and the J gene lost 4 bases, with 10 bases spanning the gap. Looked up from germline, CDR1 is MNHEY and CDR2 is SVGAGI. CDR3 residues: CASSYLQGATEAFF. The CDR3 coding sequence is TGTGCCAGCAGTTACTTACAGGGAGCCACTGAAGCTTTCTTT.

Notes on this clone: The junction shows a germline mismatch at one end, possibly a read error. The chain couples TRBV29-1 to TRBJ1-2; D gene ambiguous. The CDR3 has 12 amino acids. Germline V gene sequence: CDR1 SQVTM, CDR2 ANQGSEA. Written as DNA, the CDR3 is TGCAGCGTTGCTACACGAAACTATGACTACACCTTC. This encodes CSVATRNYDYTF.

The rearrangement joins TRBV6-1 to TRBJ1-2; no clear D. The V gene lost 6 bases and the J gene lost 4 bases, with 6 bases spanning the gap. Germline values: CDR1 MNHNS, CDR2 SASEGT. The CDR3 spans 11 residues. As DNA, the CDR3 is TGTGCCAGCAGGGCCTCCTATGGCTACACCTTC. Translation: CASRASYGYTF.